This TCR beta chain was sequenced in a study of T cell changes during pregnancy in multiple sclerosis. Profiling relied on immunoSEQ multiplex PCR, and the TCRdb table lists in-frame clones only, not all of them. Of about 64,000 clones listed, around nine tenths are singletons. This clone was counted between two and nine times. This specimen was peripheral blood, taken in the second trimester of pregnancy. The clonotype originates from a female donor with multiple sclerosis, enrolled in a pregnancy study.

CDR3 DNA sequence: TGCAGCGTTGGTGGGGGCAAAGCCACAGATACGCAGTATTTT. It translates to CSVGGGKATDTQYF. The rearrangement uses TRBV29-1 and TRBJ2-3; TRBD1 is a possible D gene (6 bases). The germline V gene encodes CDR1 SQVTM and CDR2 ANQGSEA. The CDR3 totals 14 residues. The ends were cut back, 4 bases at V and 2 bases at J, with 13 bases in the middle.